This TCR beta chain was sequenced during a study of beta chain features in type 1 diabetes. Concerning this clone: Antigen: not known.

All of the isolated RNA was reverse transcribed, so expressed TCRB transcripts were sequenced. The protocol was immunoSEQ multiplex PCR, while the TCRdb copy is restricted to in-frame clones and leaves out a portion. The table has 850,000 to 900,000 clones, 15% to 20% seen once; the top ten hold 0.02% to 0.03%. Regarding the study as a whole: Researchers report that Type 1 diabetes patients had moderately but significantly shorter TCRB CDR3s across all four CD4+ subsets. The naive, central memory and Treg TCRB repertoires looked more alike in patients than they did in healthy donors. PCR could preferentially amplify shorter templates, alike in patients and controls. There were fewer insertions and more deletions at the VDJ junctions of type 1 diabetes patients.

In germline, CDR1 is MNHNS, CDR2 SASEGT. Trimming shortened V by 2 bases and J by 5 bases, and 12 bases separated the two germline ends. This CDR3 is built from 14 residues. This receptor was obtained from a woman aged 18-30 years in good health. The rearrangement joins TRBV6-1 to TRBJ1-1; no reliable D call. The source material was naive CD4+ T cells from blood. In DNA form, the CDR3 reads TGTGCCAGCAGTGAAACTGGGCGAAGGACTGAAGCTTTCTTT. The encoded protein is CASSETGRRTEAFF.